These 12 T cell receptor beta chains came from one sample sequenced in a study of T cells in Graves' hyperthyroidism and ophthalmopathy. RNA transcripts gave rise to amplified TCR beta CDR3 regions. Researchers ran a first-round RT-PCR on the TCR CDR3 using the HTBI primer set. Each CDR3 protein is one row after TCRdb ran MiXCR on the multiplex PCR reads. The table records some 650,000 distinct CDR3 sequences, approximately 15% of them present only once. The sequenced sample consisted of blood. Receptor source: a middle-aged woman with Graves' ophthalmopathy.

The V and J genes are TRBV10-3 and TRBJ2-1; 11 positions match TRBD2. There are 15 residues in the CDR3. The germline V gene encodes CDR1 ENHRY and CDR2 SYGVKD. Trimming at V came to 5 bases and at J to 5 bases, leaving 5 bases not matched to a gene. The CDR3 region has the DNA TGTGCCATCAGTCAACTAGCGGGAGAGGACAATGAGCAGTTCTTC. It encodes CAISQLAGEDNEQFF.

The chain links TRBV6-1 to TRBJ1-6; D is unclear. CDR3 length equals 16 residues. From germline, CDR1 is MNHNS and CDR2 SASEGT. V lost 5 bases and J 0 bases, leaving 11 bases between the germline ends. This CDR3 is CASSPQSFSYNSPLHF. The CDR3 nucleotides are TGTGCCAGCAGTCCACAGTCCTTCTCCTATAATTCACCCCTCCACTTT.

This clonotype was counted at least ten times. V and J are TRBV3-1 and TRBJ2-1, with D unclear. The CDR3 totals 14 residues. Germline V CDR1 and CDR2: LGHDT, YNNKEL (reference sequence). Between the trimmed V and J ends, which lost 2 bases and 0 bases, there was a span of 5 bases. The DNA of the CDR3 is TGTGCCAGCAGCCAAATGAGCTCCTACAATGAGCAGTTCTTC. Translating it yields CASSQMSSYNEQFF.

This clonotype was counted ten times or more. The CDR3 is CASSEGGHPGNEQFF. CDR3 in DNA: TGTGCCAGCAGCGAGGGGGGACACCCCGGCAATGAGCAGTTCTTC. The chain is built from TRBV9 and TRBJ2-1; D may correspond to TRBD1 or TRBD2 (6 bases each). V lost 3 bases and J 6 bases, leaving 16 bases between the germline ends. The germline V gene encodes CDR1 SGDLS and CDR2 YYNGEE. This CDR3 has 15 residues.

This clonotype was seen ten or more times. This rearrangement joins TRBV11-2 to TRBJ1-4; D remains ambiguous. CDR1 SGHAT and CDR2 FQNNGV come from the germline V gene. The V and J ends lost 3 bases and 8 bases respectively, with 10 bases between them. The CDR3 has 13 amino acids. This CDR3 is CASSLAVGEKLFF. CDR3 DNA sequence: TGTGCCAGCAGCTTGGCAGTAGGGGAAAAACTGTTTTTT.

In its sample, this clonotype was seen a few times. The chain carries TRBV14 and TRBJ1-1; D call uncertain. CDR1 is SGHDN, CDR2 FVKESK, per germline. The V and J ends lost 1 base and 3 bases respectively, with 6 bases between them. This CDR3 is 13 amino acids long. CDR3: CASSQALDTEAFF. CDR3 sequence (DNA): TGTGCCAGCAGCCAAGCGTTGGACACTGAAGCTTTCTTT.

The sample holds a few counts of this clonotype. CDR3: CASSELAEAYNEQFF. CDR3 DNA sequence: TGTGCCAGCAGTGAACTTGCGGAGGCTTACAATGAGCAGTTCTTC. The chain recombines TRBV6-1 with TRBJ2-1, with D maybe TRBD2 (5 bases). CDR1 and CDR2 from the germline V gene are MNHNS and SASEGT. The length of the CDR3 is 15 residues. Trimming removed 2 bases at V and 4 bases at J, with 12 bases between.

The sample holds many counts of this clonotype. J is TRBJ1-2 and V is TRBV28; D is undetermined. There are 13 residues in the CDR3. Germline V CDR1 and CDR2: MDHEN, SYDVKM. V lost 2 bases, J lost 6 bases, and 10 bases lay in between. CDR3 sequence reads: CASSLGGRDGYTF. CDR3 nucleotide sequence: TGTGCCAGCAGTTTAGGAGGGAGAGATGGCTACACCTTC.

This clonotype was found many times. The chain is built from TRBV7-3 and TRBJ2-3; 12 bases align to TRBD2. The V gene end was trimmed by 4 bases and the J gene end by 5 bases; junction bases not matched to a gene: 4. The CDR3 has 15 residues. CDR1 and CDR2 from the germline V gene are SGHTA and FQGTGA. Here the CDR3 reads CASSSLAGGKDTQYF. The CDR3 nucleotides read TGTGCCAGCAGCTCACTAGCGGGGGGTAAAGATACGCAGTATTTT.

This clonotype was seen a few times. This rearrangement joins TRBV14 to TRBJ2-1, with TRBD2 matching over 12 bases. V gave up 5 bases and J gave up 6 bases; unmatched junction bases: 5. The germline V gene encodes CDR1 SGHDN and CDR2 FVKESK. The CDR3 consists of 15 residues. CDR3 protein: CASSLLAGGFNEQFF. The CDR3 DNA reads TGTGCCAGCAGCTTACTAGCGGGAGGATTCAATGAGCAGTTCTTC.

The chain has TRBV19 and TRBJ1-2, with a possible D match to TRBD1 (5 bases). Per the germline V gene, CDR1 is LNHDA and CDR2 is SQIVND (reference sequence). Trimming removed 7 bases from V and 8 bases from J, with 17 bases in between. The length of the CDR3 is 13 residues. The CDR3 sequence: CASTPGGVLGYTF. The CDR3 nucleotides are TGTGCCAGTACCCCTGGAGGGGTTTTGGGCTACACCTTC.

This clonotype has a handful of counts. The CDR3, as DNA: TGTGCCAGCAGTAAACAGGGAGGCCAGGATGGCTACACCTTC. Protein sequence: CASSKQGGQDGYTF. This sequence joins TRBV6-1 and TRBJ1-2; possibly TRBD1 for D (6 bases). This CDR3 region has 14 residues. Germline-derived CDR1 and CDR2 are MNHNS and SASEGT. V was trimmed by 5 bases and J by 6 bases, leaving 16 bases between them.